The 7 T cell receptor beta chains below come from one sample, sequenced in a study of T cell responses to AZD1222 COVID-19 vaccine. Libraries were prepared by immunoSEQ multiplex PCR; TCRdb keeps only in-frame clonotypes and omits some of them. The sample has around 100,000 clones, around nine tenths seen once. The source was peripheral blood, collected on day 0 of AZD1222 vaccination. All receptors come from an adult in good health.

The V gene is TRBV10-3, the J gene TRBJ1-1; D remains ambiguous. The germline CDR1 and CDR2 sequences are ENHRY and SYGVKD. Trimming shortened V by 6 bases and J by 8 bases, and 10 bases separated the two germline ends. The CDR3 runs 11 residues. The CDR3 loop reads CAIRTDQEAFF. For the CDR3, the DNA is TGTGCCATCAGAACGGACCAGGAAGCTTTCTTT.

V gene TRBV24-1 combines with J gene TRBJ1-4, with no clear D. This CDR3 has 13 amino acids. The V gene's germline CDR1 is KGHDR and CDR2 SFDVKD. Deletions cut 10 bases from V and 4 bases from J, with 12 bases between. The CDR3 DNA is TGTGCCACACCTGGAGACCTTAATGAAAAACTGTTTTTT. It specifies CATPGDLNEKLFF.

The rearrangement links TRBV2 to TRBJ2-7; 9 bases fit TRBD2. Germline V gene sequence: CDR1 SNHLY, CDR2 FYNNEI. The CDR3 extends over 14 amino acids. The ends lost 7 bases at V and 7 bases at J; junction bases unmatched: 11. The CDR3 protein is CASTFSGRSGEQYF. Here the CDR3 DNA reads TGTGCCAGCACTTTTAGCGGGAGATCTGGGGAGCAGTACTTC.

This chain links TRBV24-1 with TRBJ2-1; 7 bases are a match to TRBD2. V gave up 4 bases and J gave up 3 bases; unmatched junction bases: 8. The CDR3 contains 16 residues. Per germline, CDR1 KGHDR and CDR2 SFDVKD. CDR3 bases: TGTGCCACCAGTGACGCAACCGGGGGGAACTACAATGAGCAGTTCTTC. Its translation: CATSDATGGNYNEQFF.

The chain uses TRBV7-9 and TRBJ1-1; D remains ambiguous. CDR3 length equals 14 residues. V dropped 2 bases and J dropped 1 base, with 8 bases sitting between them. Germline V CDR1 and CDR2: SEHNR, FQNEAQ (reference sequence). This CDR3 reads CASSLSGGNTEAFF. In DNA form, the CDR3 reads TGTGCCAGCAGCTTAAGTGGTGGGAACACTGAAGCTTTCTTT.

This chain uses TRBV5-5 with TRBJ1-1; D is ambiguous. The V gene lost 3 bases and the J gene lost 6 bases, with 18 bases spanning the gap. Per germline, CDR1 SGHKS and CDR2 YYEKEE (reference sequence). The CDR3 totals 15 residues. CDR3 in amino acids: CASSSVSLWEAEAFF. CDR3 nucleotide sequence: TGTGCCAGCAGCTCCGTTTCATTATGGGAGGCTGAAGCTTTCTTT.

V gene TRBV30 combines with J gene TRBJ1-3; the D gene is possibly TRBD1 (5 bases). Germline CDR1 and CDR2: GTSNPN and SVGIG (reference sequence). This CDR3 is 14 amino acids long. Trimming removed 4 bases at V and 1 base at J, with 11 bases between. In DNA, the CDR3 is TGTGCCTGGACCCTGGGGGGTTCTGGAAACACCATATATTTT. Its protein is CAWTLGGSGNTIYF.